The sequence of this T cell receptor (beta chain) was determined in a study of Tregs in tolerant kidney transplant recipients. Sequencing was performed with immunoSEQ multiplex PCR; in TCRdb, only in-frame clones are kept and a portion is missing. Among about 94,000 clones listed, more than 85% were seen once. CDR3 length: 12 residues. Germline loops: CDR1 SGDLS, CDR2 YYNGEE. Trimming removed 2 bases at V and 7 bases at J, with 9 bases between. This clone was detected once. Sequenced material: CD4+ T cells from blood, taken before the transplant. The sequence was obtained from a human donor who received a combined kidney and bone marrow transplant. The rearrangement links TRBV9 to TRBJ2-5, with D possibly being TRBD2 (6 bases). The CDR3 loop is CASSVGGGTQYF. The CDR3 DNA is TGTGCCAGCAGCGTGGGGGGAGGGACCCAGTACTTC.